This T cell receptor beta chain was captured by sequencing in a study of blood T cell repertoires in COVID-19 (dated by TCRdb to about 2020). About the full investigation: Samples covering the acute and convalescent phases of COVID-19 were provided by collaborators in the United States, Italy and Spain. The prospective study material was composed of cDNA or gDNA derived from T cells, B-cell-depleted T cells, or PBMCs. Subjects who had been exposed to COVID-19, were actively infected with it, or had recovered from it provided the deeply sampled blood TCRbeta repertoires that made up the dataset. The repertoires were made available in a free public database intended to serve as a resource for research on the immune response to SARS-CoV-2. The samples were drawn from two sources: the first 160 participants of the ongoing ImmuneRACE study, and fewer than 1,500 subjects contributed by 6 global collaborators. A de-identified subject ID, COVID-19 status, age in years and sex were almost always included in the sample metadata. HLA class I and class II types, where available, came from metadata supplied by the sample provider rather than from assay-based typing.

In Seattle, one collaborating source enrolled patients while the infection was active and tracked those patients longitudinally over the course of disease. The collaborating institutions used their own protocols to collect whole blood in K2EDTA tubes. For TCRbeta analysis, collaborators shipped samples as frozen whole blood, isolated PBMCs, or DNA extracted from either of those sample types. A remark on this clone: The antigen it binds to is not known. No much larger clonotype is one base removed from it; base qualities were not supplied.

TCRbeta CDR3 regions were amplified from genomic DNA by means of the immunoSEQ Assay, a bias-controlled multiplex PCR. As for how the authors treated the data: The number of nucleated cells in each sample was estimated by amplification of reference gene primers within the assay. To quantify the absolute abundance of each unique TCRbeta CDR3 rearrangement, sequence reads were collapsed and filtered. For each sample, productive Simpson clonality was calculated as the square root of Simpson's diversity index over productive rearrangements. TCRdb took this table from immuneACCESS and kept in-frame rearrangements with V and J called. Such tables lack part of the clones; where checked against another copy, unresolved V genes explain under half of the gap, and the rest is unexplained. V and J calls plus clone size are reproduced from that table; the DNA served to infer D and trimming. This sample comprises approximately 150,000 clones, approximately 90% of them detected only once. The ten largest clones capture roughly 5.3% of the sample.

Here is what the overall study found, with its caveats: The quantity of clinical and demographic metadata differed by source and by participant and was supplied without curation.

The CDR3 numbers 14 residues from cysteine through phenylalanine. Of the read, only the CDR3 DNA is kept; its 42 bases are in frame from base 1. The germline V and J ends show losses of 3 bases and 2 bases respectively, and no gene match explains 4 bases of the junction. CDR1 SGHNT and CDR2 YYREEE are derived from the germline V gene (reference sequence). The source of this sequence is a man aged 18 to 30 with COVID-19, enrolled during active disease. Sequenced material: peripheral blood. Rearrangement joined TRBV5-4 to TRBJ2-7, and 8 junction bases match TRBD2. In nucleotide form, the sequence is TGTGCCAGCAGCTCTACTAGCGGAACCTACGAGCAGTACTTC. Translated, this gives CASSSTSGTYEQYF.